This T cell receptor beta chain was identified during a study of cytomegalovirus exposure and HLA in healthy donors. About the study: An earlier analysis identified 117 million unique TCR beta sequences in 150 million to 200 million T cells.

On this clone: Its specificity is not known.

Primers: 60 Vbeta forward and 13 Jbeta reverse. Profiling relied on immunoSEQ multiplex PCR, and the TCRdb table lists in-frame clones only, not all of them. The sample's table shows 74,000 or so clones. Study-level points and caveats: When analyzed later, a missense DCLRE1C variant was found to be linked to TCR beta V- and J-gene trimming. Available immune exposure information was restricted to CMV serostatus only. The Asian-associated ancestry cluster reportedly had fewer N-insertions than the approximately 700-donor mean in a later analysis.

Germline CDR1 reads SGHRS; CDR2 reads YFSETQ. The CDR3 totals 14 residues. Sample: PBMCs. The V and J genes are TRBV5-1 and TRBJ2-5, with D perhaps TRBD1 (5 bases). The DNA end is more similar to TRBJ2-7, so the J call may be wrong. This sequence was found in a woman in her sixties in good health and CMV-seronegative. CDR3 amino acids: CASSLAAGSYEQYF. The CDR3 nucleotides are TGCGCCAGCAGCTTGGCGGCAGGGTCCTACGAGCAGTACTTC.